The source of this T cell receptor beta chain is a study of early T cells in non-severe SARS-CoV-2 infection. Background on the study: The chains were unpaired, and the sequenced material was bulk RNA from unsorted whole blood. Study-wide findings and caveats: The VDJdb matching leaned toward anti-spike CD8 responses and overlooked private and CD4 specificities.

In this sample, this clonotype turned up a few times. Its cognate antigen is unknown. One end of the junction varies from germline; a read error may be responsible. This CDR3 is built from 12 residues. The V gene's germline CDR1 is LNHDA and CDR2 SQIVND (reference sequence). Molecules of cDNA were individually given unique molecular identifiers that were attached to them. TCRdb fed the 5' RACE reads into MiXCR, producing one record per CDR3 protein. The data hold more than 80,000 distinct CDR3 sequences, with 15% to 20% observed a single time. The rearrangement joins TRBV19 to TRBJ1-4, with D possibly being TRBD1 (6 bases). Sequencing input: whole blood. This receptor was obtained from an adult who was a healthcare worker with PCR-confirmed SARS-CoV-2 infection or an uninfected control (not recorded which). Here the CDR3 reads CASSIDGTPPLF. Written as DNA, the CDR3 is TGTGCCAGTAGTATAGATGGGACACCTCCCCTGTTT.